Listed here are 9 T cell receptor beta chains from one sample, sequenced in a study of CD8 T cells in ankylosing spondylitis. TCRdb reprocessed the 5' RACE reads with MiXCR, giving one entry per CDR3 protein. The sample has approximately 260,000 distinct CDR3 sequences, 15% to 20% seen once; the top ten hold under 40%. Sequencing was carried out using blood, either unsorted or a sorted T cell fraction (not recorded which). The receptors here all came from a male donor with ankylosing spondylitis or in good health (not recorded which).

This clonotype occurred a few times. V gene TRBV5-1 combines with J gene TRBJ1-5, with 9 bases aligning to TRBD1. CDR1 is SGHRS, CDR2 YFSETQ, per germline. J was trimmed by 4 bases and V by 1 base; bases with no gene match: 3. The length of the CDR3 is 15 residues. CDR3 nucleotides: TGCGCCAGCAGCTTGCTGGGACAGGGAAATCAGCCCCAGCATTTT. The encoded protein is CASSLLGQGNQPQHF.

This clonotype was seen many times. The rearrangement links TRBV4-2 to TRBJ2-1; TRBD2 agrees at 11 bases. The V gene end was trimmed by 1 base and the J gene end by 4 bases; junction bases not matched to a gene: 3. Looked up from germline, CDR1 is LGHNA and CDR2 is YNFKEQ. This CDR3 spans 16 amino acids. CDR3 sequence: CASSQVTSGSYNEQFF. CDR3 sequence (DNA): TGTGCCAGCAGCCAAGTCACTAGCGGGAGTTACAATGAGCAGTTCTTC.

This chain uses TRBV4-1 with TRBJ1-5; unclear D gene. Germline V lookup: CDR1 MGHRA, CDR2 YSYEKL. The germline V and J ends were trimmed by 2 bases and 4 bases, with 27 bases remaining between them. The CDR3 is made up of 20 amino acids. CDR3 loop: CASSQSLAVRLPLENQPQHF. The CDR3 region has the DNA TGCGCCAGCAGCCAAAGTCTGGCGGTTCGTCTCCCGCTAGAGAATCAGCCCCAGCATTTT.

The rearrangement uses TRBV3-1 and TRBJ2-6; 11 bases are a match to TRBD1. CDR3 length: 17 residues. Germline V lookup: CDR1 LGHDT, CDR2 YNNKEL (reference sequence). J was trimmed by 5 bases and V by 1 base; bases with no gene match: 4. The CDR3 region is CASSQGTGGRRANVLTF. The CDR3 nucleotides read TGTGCCAGCAGCCAAGGGACAGGGGGCAGGAGGGCCAACGTCCTGACTTTC.

There are a few counts of this clonotype. V usage is TRBV11-2 and J usage is TRBJ2-7; D unresolved. V lost 1 base to trimming and J lost 6 bases, with 10 bases between them. Germline V CDR1 and CDR2: SGHAT, FQNNGV. The CDR3 consists of 13 residues. DNA of the CDR3: TGTGCCAGCAGCTTAGGCGGTTCAGTCGAGCAGTACTTC. It is translated as CASSLGGSVEQYF.

This clonotype was found a few times. The gene calls are TRBV11-2 and TRBJ2-5; D possibly uses TRBD1 or TRBD2 (5 bases each). The germline V gene encodes CDR1 SGHAT and CDR2 FQNNGV. The germline V and J ends were trimmed by 1 base and 1 base, with 13 bases remaining between them. CDR3 size: 16 residues. CDR3: CASSLGAGTTQETQYF. The CDR3 region has the DNA TGTGCCAGCAGCTTAGGAGCCGGGACGACCCAAGAGACCCAGTACTTC.

This clonotype was detected a few times. The V gene is TRBV5-1, the J gene TRBJ2-7; D not certain. The CDR3 sequence is 14 residues long. The V gene's germline CDR1 is SGHRS and CDR2 YFSETQ. Trimming left V 2 bases short and J 4 bases short, with 13 bases between. The CDR3 sequence is CASSFSRNGYEQYF. CDR3 nucleotides: TGCGCCAGCAGCTTCAGTAGGAATGGGTACGAGCAGTACTTC.

This clonotype showed up just a few times. The chain employs TRBV9 and TRBJ2-1, with no clear D. In germline, CDR1 is SGDLS, CDR2 YYNGEE. V lost 0 bases to trimming and J lost 2 bases, with 15 bases between them. The CDR3 extends over 17 amino acids. CDR3 loop: CASSVVATQSPYNEQFF. Written as DNA, the CDR3 is TGTGCCAGCAGCGTAGTCGCTACCCAGTCTCCCTACAATGAGCAGTTCTTC.

This clonotype was seen a handful of times. The V call is TRBV27, the J call TRBJ2-1, with TRBD2 matching over 15 bases. The junction had 4 bases not matched to a gene; V was cut back by 6 bases and J by 7 bases. The CDR3 contains 15 residues. Germline V lookup: CDR1 MNHEY, CDR2 SMNVEV (reference sequence). The CDR3 reads CASRGLAGGKNEQFF. The CDR3, as DNA: TGTGCCAGCAGAGGACTAGCGGGAGGGAAAAATGAGCAGTTCTTC.